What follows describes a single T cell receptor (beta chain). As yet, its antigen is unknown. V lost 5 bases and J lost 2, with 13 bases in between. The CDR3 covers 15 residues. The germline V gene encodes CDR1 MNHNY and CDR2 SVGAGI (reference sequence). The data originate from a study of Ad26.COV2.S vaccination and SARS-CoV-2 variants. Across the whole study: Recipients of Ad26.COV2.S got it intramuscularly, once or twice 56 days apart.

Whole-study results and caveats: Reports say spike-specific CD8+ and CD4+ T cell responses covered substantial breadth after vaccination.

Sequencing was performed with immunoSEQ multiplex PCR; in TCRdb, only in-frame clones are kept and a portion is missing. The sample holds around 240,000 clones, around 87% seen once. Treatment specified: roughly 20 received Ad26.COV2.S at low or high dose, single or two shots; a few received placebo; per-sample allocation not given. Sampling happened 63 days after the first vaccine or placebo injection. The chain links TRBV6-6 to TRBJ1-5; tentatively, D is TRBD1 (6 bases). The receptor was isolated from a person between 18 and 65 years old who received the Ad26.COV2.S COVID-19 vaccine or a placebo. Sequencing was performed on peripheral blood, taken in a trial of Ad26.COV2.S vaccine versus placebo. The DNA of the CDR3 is TGTGCCAGCAGTCTCAGGGGTGATGGCAATCAGCCCCAGCATTTT. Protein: CASSLRGDGNQPQHF.